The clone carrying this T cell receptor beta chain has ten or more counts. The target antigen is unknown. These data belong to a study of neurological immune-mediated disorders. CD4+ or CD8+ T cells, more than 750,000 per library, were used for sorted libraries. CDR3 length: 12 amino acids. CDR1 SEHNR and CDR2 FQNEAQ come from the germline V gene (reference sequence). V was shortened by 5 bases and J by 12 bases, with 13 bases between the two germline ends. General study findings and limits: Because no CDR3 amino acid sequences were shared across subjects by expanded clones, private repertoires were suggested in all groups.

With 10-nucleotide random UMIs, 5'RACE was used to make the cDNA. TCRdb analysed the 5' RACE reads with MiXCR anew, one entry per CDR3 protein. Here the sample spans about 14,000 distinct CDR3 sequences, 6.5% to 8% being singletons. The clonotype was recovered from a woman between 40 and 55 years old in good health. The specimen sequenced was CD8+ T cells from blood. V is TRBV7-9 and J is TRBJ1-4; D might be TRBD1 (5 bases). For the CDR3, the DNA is TGTGCCAGCAGCAGTTTTCGGGGGGAACTGTTTTTT. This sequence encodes CASSSFRGELFF.